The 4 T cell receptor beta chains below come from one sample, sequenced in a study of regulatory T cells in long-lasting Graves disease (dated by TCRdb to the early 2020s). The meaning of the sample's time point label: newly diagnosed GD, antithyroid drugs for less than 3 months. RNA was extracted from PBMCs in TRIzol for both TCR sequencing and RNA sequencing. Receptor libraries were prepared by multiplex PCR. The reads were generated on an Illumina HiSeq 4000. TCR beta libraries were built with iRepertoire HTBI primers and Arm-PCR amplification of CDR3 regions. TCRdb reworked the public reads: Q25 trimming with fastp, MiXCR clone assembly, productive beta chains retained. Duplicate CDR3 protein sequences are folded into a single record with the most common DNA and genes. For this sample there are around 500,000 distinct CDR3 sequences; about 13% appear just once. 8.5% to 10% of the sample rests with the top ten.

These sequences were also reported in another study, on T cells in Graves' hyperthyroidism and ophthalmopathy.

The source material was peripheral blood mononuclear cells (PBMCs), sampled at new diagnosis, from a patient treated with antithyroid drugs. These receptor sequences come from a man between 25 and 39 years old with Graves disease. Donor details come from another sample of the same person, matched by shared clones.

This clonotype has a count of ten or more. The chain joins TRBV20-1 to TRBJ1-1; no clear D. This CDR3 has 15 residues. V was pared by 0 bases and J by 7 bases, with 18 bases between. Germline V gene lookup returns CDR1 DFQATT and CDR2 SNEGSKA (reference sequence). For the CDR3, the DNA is TGCAGTGCTAGAGATGGAGGGATGAAGGGAGGTGAAGCTTTCTTT. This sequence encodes CSARDGGMKGGEAFF.

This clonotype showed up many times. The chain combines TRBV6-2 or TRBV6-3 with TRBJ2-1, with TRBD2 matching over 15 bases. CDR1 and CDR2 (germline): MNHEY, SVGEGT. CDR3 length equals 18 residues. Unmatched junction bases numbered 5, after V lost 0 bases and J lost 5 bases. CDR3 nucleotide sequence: TGTGCCAGCAGTTACTCGGGGACTAGCGGGAGGTCTCACAATGAGCAGTTCTTC. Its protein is CASSYSGTSGRSHNEQFF.

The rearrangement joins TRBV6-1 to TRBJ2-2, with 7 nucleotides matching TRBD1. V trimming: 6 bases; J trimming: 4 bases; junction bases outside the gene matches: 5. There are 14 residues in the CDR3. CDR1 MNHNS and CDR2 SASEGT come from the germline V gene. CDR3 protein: CASSWTGRTGELFF. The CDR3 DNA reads TGTGCCAGCAGCTGGACAGGCCGCACCGGGGAGCTGTTTTTT.

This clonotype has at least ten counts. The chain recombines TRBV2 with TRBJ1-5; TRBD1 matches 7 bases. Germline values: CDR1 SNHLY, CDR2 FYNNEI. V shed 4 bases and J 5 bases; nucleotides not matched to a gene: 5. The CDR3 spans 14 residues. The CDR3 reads CASSARQGDQPQHF. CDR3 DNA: TGTGCCAGCAGTGCTCGACAGGGCGATCAGCCCCAGCATTTT.